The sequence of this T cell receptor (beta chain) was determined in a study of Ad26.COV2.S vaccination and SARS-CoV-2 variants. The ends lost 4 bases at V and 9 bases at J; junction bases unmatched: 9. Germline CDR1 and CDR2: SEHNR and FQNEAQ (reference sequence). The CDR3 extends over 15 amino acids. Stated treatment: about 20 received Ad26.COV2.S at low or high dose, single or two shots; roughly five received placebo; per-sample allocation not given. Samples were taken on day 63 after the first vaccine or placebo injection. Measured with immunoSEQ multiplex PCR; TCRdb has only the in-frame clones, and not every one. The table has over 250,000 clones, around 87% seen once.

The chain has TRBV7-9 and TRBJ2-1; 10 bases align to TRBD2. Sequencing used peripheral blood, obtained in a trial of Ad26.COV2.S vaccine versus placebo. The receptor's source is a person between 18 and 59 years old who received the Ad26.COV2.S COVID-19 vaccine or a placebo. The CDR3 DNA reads TGTGCCAGCAGCTCCTCTAGCGGGAGTACGGGTGAGCAGTTCTTC. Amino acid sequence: CASSSSSGSTGEQFF.